This T cell receptor (beta chain) was recorded in a study of T cells expressing NK-cell markers. What made the TCR beta cDNA was 5'RACE template switching with UMIs. TCRdb re-called the 5' RACE reads and shows each CDR3 protein once, DNA omitted. This sample's table reports 300,000 to 500,000 distinct CDR3 sequences. The V gene's germline CDR1 is SNHLY and CDR2 FYNNEI. The CDR3 consists of 11 residues. General study findings and limits: In more than 5 donors, dominant CD3+CD56+NKG2C+ clones formed roughly 1.0-7.5% of CD8+ cells.

With respect to this clonotype: Its antigen is unidentified.

The TCR originated in a woman in her fifties or sixties in good health. Specimen: blood T cells: a sorted CD56 or NKG2C T cell subset, CD4+ or CD8+ T cells, or bulk PBMC T cells (not recorded which). This sequence joins TRBV2 and TRBJ2-5; the TCRdb call, TRBD1, lacks DNA for checking. CDR3 in amino acids: CASRTVETQYF.